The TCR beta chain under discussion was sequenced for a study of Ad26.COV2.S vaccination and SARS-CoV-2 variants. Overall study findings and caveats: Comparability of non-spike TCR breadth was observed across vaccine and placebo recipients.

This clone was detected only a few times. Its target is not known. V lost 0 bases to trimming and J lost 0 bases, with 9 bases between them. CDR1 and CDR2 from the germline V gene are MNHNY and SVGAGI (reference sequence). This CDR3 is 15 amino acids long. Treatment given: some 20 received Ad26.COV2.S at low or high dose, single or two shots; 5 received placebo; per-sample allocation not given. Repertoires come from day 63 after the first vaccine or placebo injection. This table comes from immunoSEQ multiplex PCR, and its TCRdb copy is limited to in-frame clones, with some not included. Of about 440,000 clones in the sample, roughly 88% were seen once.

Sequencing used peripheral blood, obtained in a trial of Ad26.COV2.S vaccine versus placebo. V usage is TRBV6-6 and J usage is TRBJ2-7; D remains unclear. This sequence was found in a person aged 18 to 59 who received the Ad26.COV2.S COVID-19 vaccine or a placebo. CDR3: CASSYSWRNSYEQYF. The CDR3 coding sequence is TGTGCCAGCAGTTACTCGTGGCGCAACTCCTACGAGCAGTACTTC.